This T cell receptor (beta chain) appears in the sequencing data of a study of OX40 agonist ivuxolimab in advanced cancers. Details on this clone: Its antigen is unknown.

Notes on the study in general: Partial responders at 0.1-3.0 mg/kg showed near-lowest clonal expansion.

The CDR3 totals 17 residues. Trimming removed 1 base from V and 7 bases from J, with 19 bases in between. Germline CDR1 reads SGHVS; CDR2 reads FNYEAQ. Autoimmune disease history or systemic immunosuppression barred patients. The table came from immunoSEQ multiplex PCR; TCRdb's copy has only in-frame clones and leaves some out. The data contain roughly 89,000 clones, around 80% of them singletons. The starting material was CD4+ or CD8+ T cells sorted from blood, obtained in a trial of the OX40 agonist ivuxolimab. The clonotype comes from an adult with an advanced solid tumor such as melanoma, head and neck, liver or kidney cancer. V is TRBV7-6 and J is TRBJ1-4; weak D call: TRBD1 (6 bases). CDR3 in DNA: TGTGCCAGCAGCTTAGGTCGGTGGGGGCAGGAGGGTGAAAAACTGTTTTTT. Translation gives CASSLGRWGQEGEKLFF.